Each of the 29 T cell receptor beta chains below was sequenced from the same sample in a study of T cells in Graves' hyperthyroidism and ophthalmopathy. Amplification targeted TCR beta CDR3 regions from RNA transcripts. When the TCR CDR3 underwent first-round RT-PCR, the HTBI primer set was used. TCRdb analysed the multiplex PCR reads with MiXCR anew, one entry per CDR3 protein. The sample has more than 500,000 distinct CDR3 sequences, around 46% seen once. Sequencing was done on a sample of peripheral blood or thyroid tissue (not recorded which). All receptors come from an adult woman with Graves' disease, either hyperthyroidism or ophthalmopathy (not recorded which).

This clonotype was seen many times. V usage is TRBV19 and J usage is TRBJ2-5; 10 bases fit TRBD2. J gave up 3 bases and V 4 bases, and 5 bases lay outside the gene matches. The CDR3 contains 15 residues. Germline CDR1 LNHDA, CDR2 SQIVND (reference sequence). The CDR3 sequence is CASSTAGLAEETQYF. DNA of the CDR3: TGTGCCAGTAGTACGGCCGGACTAGCGGAAGAGACCCAGTACTTC.

This clonotype was found a few times. In DNA form, the CDR3 reads TGCAGTGCTAGAGAGGGACTAGCGGGGGGGTATGAGCAGTTCTTC. Amino acid sequence: CSAREGLAGGYEQFF. The rearrangement joins TRBV20-1 to TRBJ2-1, with 16 nucleotides matching TRBD2. The V segment lost 0 bases and the J segment 8 bases; nucleotides outside the gene matches: 1. The CDR3 covers 15 residues. Germline V gene data show CDR1 as DFQATT and CDR2 as SNEGSKA (reference sequence).

This clonotype has more than one count but fewer than ten. The J gene is TRBJ2-5, the V gene TRBV7-9; the match to TRBD1 covers 9 bases. This CDR3 is built from 14 residues. The V gene end was trimmed by 6 bases and the J gene end by 3 bases; junction bases not matched to a gene: 5. Germline CDR1 is SEHNR and CDR2 is FQNEAQ (reference sequence). The CDR3 is CASSPDRGKETQYF. The CDR3 bases are TGTGCCAGCAGTCCTGACAGGGGGAAAGAGACCCAGTACTTC.

Only a few counts were recorded for this clonotype. A junction boundary mismatches the germline segment, possibly from a read error. The V call is TRBV4-1, the J call TRBJ2-5; D not certain. Germline values: CDR1 MGHRA, CDR2 YSYEKL. This CDR3 is built from 13 residues. CDR3 region: CASSSDAPGTQYF. The CDR3 DNA is TGTGCCAGCAGCTCCGATGCTCCAGGGACCCAGTACTTC.

This clonotype was detected only once. The chain recombines TRBV14 with TRBJ1-4; the D is unclear. The CDR3 spans 15 residues. Looked up from germline, CDR1 is SGHDN and CDR2 is FVKESK. Trimming stripped 5 bases from V and 4 bases from J, with 14 bases between. CDR3 in amino acids: CASSKFRTGNEKLFF. CDR3 sequence (DNA): TGTGCCAGCAGCAAATTTCGGACGGGTAATGAAAAACTGTTTTTT.

In its sample, this clonotype was seen many times. The chain combines TRBV5-6 with TRBJ2-5, with TRBD2 matching over 7 bases. CDR1 and CDR2 from the germline V gene are SGHDT and YYEEEE. The J segment lost 2 bases and the V segment lost 4 bases, leaving 5 bases of the junction unmatched. The CDR3 is made up of 14 amino acids. CDR3 nucleotides: TGTGCCAGCAGCCCGCCGGGACTACAAGAGACCCAGTACTTC. Translation: CASSPPGLQETQYF.

In this sample, this clonotype turned up many times. The CDR3 spells CATSDHYTGELFF. The DNA of the CDR3 is TGTGCCACCAGTGATCACTACACCGGGGAGCTGTTTTTT. The chain has TRBV24-1 and TRBJ2-2; no clear D gene. Germline assignment: CDR1 KGHDR and CDR2 SFDVKD. Trimming cost V 3 bases and J 3 bases, with 4 bases left between them. This CDR3 comprises 13 residues.

The chain is built from TRBV7-2 and TRBJ2-5, with 8 bases identical to TRBD2. V was pared by 1 base and J by 4 bases, with 8 bases of the junction left unmatched. Germline assignment: CDR1 SGHTA and CDR2 FQGNSA. This CDR3 comprises 16 residues. CDR3 protein: CASSLEDGRAGETQYF. CDR3 sequence (DNA): TGTGCCAGCAGCTTAGAGGACGGGAGGGCGGGAGAGACCCAGTACTTC. The full variable domain, completed using reference TRBV7-2 and TRBJ2-5, is GAGVSQSPSNKVTEKGKDVELRCDPISGHTALYWYRQSLGQGLEFLIYFQGNSAPDKSGLPSDRFSAERTGGSVSTLTIQRTQQEDSAVYLCASSLEDGRAGETQYFGPGTRLLVL.

This clonotype was observed a single time. V and J are TRBV19 and TRBJ1-1; no firm D call. CDR1 is LNHDA, CDR2 SQIVND, per germline (reference sequence). The CDR3 has 16 residues. Deletions cut 8 bases from V and 6 bases from J, with 25 bases between. CDR3: CASRTIPEEGTSEAFF. The CDR3 DNA sequence: TGTGCCAGTCGAACAATCCCCGAGGAGGGAACCTCTGAAGCTTTCTTT.

This clonotype was seen many times. This CDR3 reads CASTYTRDTEAFF. CDR3 sequence (DNA): TGTGCCAGCACCTACACCCGGGACACTGAAGCTTTCTTT. The chain has TRBV6-5 and TRBJ1-1; D remains unclear. The V end was cut by 7 bases, the J end by 3 bases, with 12 bases between. Germline loops: CDR1 MNHEY, CDR2 SVGAGI. This CDR3 region has 13 residues.

This clonotype came up many times. The chain uses TRBV15 and TRBJ1-1; D gene uncertain. Germline V gene lookup returns CDR1 LNHNV and CDR2 YYDKDF (reference sequence). V lost 4 bases, J lost 3 bases, and 12 bases lay in between. The CDR3 length is 14 residues. In nucleotides, the CDR3 is TGTGCCACCAGCACAGGTCTCGATTACACTGAAGCTTTCTTT. It specifies CATSTGLDYTEAFF.

This clonotype showed up many times. The rearrangement uses TRBV11-2 and TRBJ2-5, with D possibly TRBD1 on 5 matching bases. Deletions cut 5 bases from V and 2 bases from J, with 15 bases between. This CDR3 contains 15 residues. Germline values: CDR1 SGHAT, CDR2 FQNNGV. CDR3 bases: TGTGCCAGCAGCCCGAATAGGGGTCCTCAAGAGACCCAGTACTTC. Protein sequence: CASSPNRGPQETQYF.

At least ten counts were recorded for this clonotype. This sequence joins TRBV28 and TRBJ1-2; TRBD1 might be the D (6 bases). V lost 8 bases, J lost 8 bases, and 18 bases lay in between. From germline, CDR1 is MDHEN and CDR2 SYDVKM. CDR3 size: 13 residues. The DNA of the CDR3 is TGTGCCAGCTGGGCACGGGGGGCGTACGGCTACACCTTC. Its translation is CASWARGAYGYTF.

Concerning this clonotype: At one of its ends the junction is not consistent with the germline gene, which may arise from a read error. This chain uses TRBV20-1 with TRBJ1-5, with a possible D match to TRBD1 (5 bases). Germline CDR1 reads DFQATT; CDR2 reads SNEGSKA (reference sequence). There are 16 residues in the CDR3. The CDR3 DNA is TGCAGTGTTAGACCCAGACAGACTAATAGCAATCAGCCCCAGCATTTT. The encoded protein is CSVRPRQTNSNQPQHF.

Regarding this clonotype: The CDR3 does not close with the conserved phenylalanine or tryptophan, likely indicating a read error. The DNA is left out, because the CDR3 cannot be placed on it with certainty; the CDR3 is given as TCRdb lists it. CDR3 in amino acids: CATSDWRGA. V and J are TRBV15 and TRBJ1-4. The CDR3 region is 9 residues in length, termini included. CDR1 is LNHNV and CDR2 is YYDKDF in the germline V gene (reference sequence).

This clonotype was detected many times. J is TRBJ2-5 and V is TRBV5-6; 7 bases are a match to TRBD2. The germline gives CDR1 SGHDT, CDR2 YYEEEE. This CDR3 spans 14 amino acids. The J segment lost 5 bases and the V segment lost 3 bases, leaving 7 bases of the junction unmatched. For the CDR3, the DNA is TGTGCCAGCAGCTGGGCCTGGGAGGGGGAGACCCAGTACTTC. This translates into CASSWAWEGETQYF.

The rearrangement links TRBV27 to TRBJ2-5; maybe TRBD1 (5 bases). V was cut by 5 bases and J by 4 bases, with 23 bases left in between. The CDR3 is 17 amino acids. Germline loops: CDR1 MNHEY, CDR2 SMNVEV (reference sequence). This chain's CDR3 is CASSPMWGEIRRETQYF. The CDR3 nucleotides read TGTGCCAGCAGTCCAATGTGGGGCGAGATCCGTCGAGAGACCCAGTACTTC.

This chain connects TRBV29-1 to TRBJ2-5; TRBD2 aligns across 7 bases. This CDR3 is 11 amino acids long. The V gene's germline CDR1 is SQVTM and CDR2 ANQGSEA. J was trimmed by 9 bases and V by 4 bases; bases with no gene match: 5. Here the CDR3 DNA reads TGCAGCGTTGGGGCCGCGGGGGCCCAGTACTTC. It encodes CSVGAAGAQYF.

This chain connects TRBV20-1 to TRBJ1-1; D possibly corresponds to TRBD1 (5 bases). V shed 5 bases and J shed 4 bases, with 8 bases lying between them. The germline V gene has CDR1 DFQATT and CDR2 SNEGSKA (reference sequence). The CDR3 covers 11 residues. The DNA for the CDR3 is TGCAGTGCTTTTGACAGCACTGAAGCTTTCTTT. Protein sequence: CSAFDSTEAFF.

The chain has TRBV6-6 and TRBJ2-7; D gene uncertain. Trimming took 6 bases from V and 7 from J, leaving 19 bases between them. Germline loops: CDR1 MNHNY, CDR2 SVGAGI (reference sequence). The CDR3 contains 14 residues. The CDR3 region is CASRGWVRAREQYF. DNA of the CDR3: TGTGCCAGCAGGGGGTGGGTACGAGCTAGAGAGCAGTACTTC.

This chain uses TRBV10-3 with TRBJ2-7, with D tentatively TRBD2 (6 bases). The DNA end lines up better with TRBJ2-1; the J call may be wrong. The germline V gene encodes CDR1 ENHRY and CDR2 SYGVKD. The CDR3 runs to 15 residues. CDR3 nucleotides: TGTGCCATCAGTGAGATCGGGAGCGAAGGTGATGAGCAGTTCTTC. Translated, it gives CAISEIGSEGDEQFF.

This clonotype showed up just a few times. The chain combines TRBV5-1 with TRBJ1-5; possible D gene TRBD1, 5 bases. Germline CDR1 SGHRS, CDR2 YFSETQ. V was pared by 8 bases and J by 6 bases, with 18 bases between. The CDR3 is 14 residues long. The CDR3 sequence: CASGGLQEGQPQHF. In nucleotides, the CDR3 is TGCGCCAGTGGGGGTCTTCAGGAGGGTCAGCCCCAGCATTTT.

This clonotype was observed at least ten times. J is TRBJ1-2 and V is TRBV29-1, with 7 bases matching TRBD1. The length of the CDR3 is 13 residues. J gave up 4 bases and V 7 bases, and 9 bases lay outside the gene matches. Germline assignment: CDR1 SQVTM and CDR2 ANQGSEA. DNA for the CDR3: TGCAGCGCCCTAGAGGGGGCTGGCTATGGCTACACCTTC. Protein sequence: CSALEGAGYGYTF.

This clonotype has a handful of counts. The chain is built from TRBV28 and TRBJ2-5; unclear D gene. Germline loops: CDR1 MDHEN, CDR2 SYDVKM. Trimming removed 5 bases at V and 5 bases at J, with 9 bases between. This CDR3 spans 12 amino acids. CDR3 region: CASSDFPETQYF. The CDR3 coding sequence is TGTGCCAGCAGTGATTTTCCCGAGACCCAGTACTTC.

This clonotype was picked up a small number of times. This chain links TRBV5-1 with TRBJ1-3; D gene uncertain. This CDR3 contains 15 residues. V was trimmed by 4 bases and J by 1 base, leaving 12 bases between them. The germline CDR1 and CDR2 sequences are SGHRS and YFSETQ. CDR3 protein: CASSDTGRSGNTIYF. The CDR3 DNA sequence: TGCGCCAGCAGCGACACCGGACGTTCTGGAAACACCATATATTTT.

A remark on this clonotype: This likely comes from a read error, as the CDR3 has no conserved phenylalanine or tryptophan at its end. It is unclear where the CDR3 begins or ends on the DNA, so no DNA is shown, and the CDR3 is as TCRdb lists it. The chain employs TRBV7-9 and TRBJ2-6; whether TRBD1, the table's D call, matches the DNA was not checked. Germline V gives CDR1 SEHNR, CDR2 FQNEAQ (reference sequence). The CDR3 adds up to 18 amino acids, both ends counted. The CDR3 region is CASSLAPGSSSGANVLVL.

The chain recombines TRBV10-1 with TRBJ2-7; weak D call: TRBD2 (5 bases). Germline CDR1 is WNHNN and CDR2 is SYGVQD (reference sequence). Trimming shortened V by 0 bases and J by 1 base, and 7 bases separated the two germline ends. CDR3 length: 14 amino acids. CDR3 nucleotide sequence: TGCGCCAGCAGTGAGTCTGGAGGATCCTACGAGCAGTACTTC. It specifies CASSESGGSYEQYF.

This chain joins TRBV15 and TRBJ1-2; tentatively, D is TRBD1 (5 bases). CDR1 and CDR2 from the germline V gene are LNHNV and YYDKDF (reference sequence). Trimming shortened V by 3 bases and J by 2 bases, and 13 bases separated the two germline ends. The CDR3 has 15 amino acids. CDR3 sequence reads: CATSSYGAFNYGYTF. The CDR3 coding sequence is TGTGCCACCAGCAGTTACGGGGCCTTCAACTATGGCTACACCTTC.

The V gene is TRBV12-3 or TRBV12-4, the J gene TRBJ1-1, with D uncertain. V was trimmed by 4 bases and J by 10 bases, leaving 19 bases between them. The length of the CDR3 is 14 residues. The CDR3 nucleotides read TGTGCCAGCAGTTCCGACCCCGCATCCCCCCCAGCTTTCTTT. Translating gives CASSSDPASPPAFF.